Following are 18 T cell receptor beta chains from one sample sequenced in a study of cytomegalovirus exposure and HLA in healthy donors. Primers included in the PCR were 60 Vbeta and 13 Jbeta primers. Profiled with immunoSEQ multiplex PCR; TCRdb holds only in-frame clones, not every one. The data show tens of thousands of clones, approximately 80% seen once. Sequencing input: PBMCs. The receptors originated from a woman under 30 in good health and CMV-seropositive.

The chain employs TRBV7-9 and TRBJ2-2, with 9 nucleotides matching TRBD1. The V gene's germline CDR1 is SEHNR and CDR2 FQNEAQ (reference sequence). Trimming at V came to 8 bases and at J to 5 bases, leaving 6 bases not matched to a gene. This CDR3 spans 14 amino acids. Here the CDR3 reads CASLGTGSTGELFF. CDR3 DNA: TGTGCCAGCCTAGGGACAGGGAGTACCGGGGAGCTGTTTTTT.

The chain is built from TRBV28 and TRBJ2-1; D possibly corresponds to TRBD1 (6 bases). Trimming removed 6 bases from V and 7 bases from J, with 16 bases in between. This CDR3 has 14 residues. The germline gives CDR1 MDHEN, CDR2 SYDVKM. DNA for the CDR3: TGTGCCAGCAGCTTACAGGGCGGAAGGAATGAGCAGTTCTTC. Translating it yields CASSLQGGRNEQFF.

This sequence joins TRBV7-9 and TRBJ2-7; the match to TRBD2 covers 11 bases. The CDR3 has 15 amino acids. Germline V gene data show CDR1 as SEHNR and CDR2 as FQNEAQ (reference sequence). V lost 4 bases to trimming and J lost 7 bases; unmatched junction nucleotides: 9. CDR3 region: CASSSLTSGAGEQYF. Here the CDR3 DNA reads TGTGCCAGCAGCTCATTGACTAGCGGGGCAGGGGAGCAGTACTTC.

This sequence joins TRBV6-4 and TRBJ2-1, with 9 positions matching TRBD2. J gave up 11 bases and V 3 bases, and 8 bases lay outside the gene matches. This CDR3 spans 14 amino acids. Germline-derived CDR1 and CDR2 are MRHNA and SNTAGT. In DNA, the CDR3 is TGTGCCAGCAGTGAAATAGTGGGACTAGCCCAGCAGTTCTTC. The encoded protein is CASSEIVGLAQQFF.

This chain uses TRBV19 with TRBJ1-1; possibly TRBD1 for D (5 bases). CDR1 LNHDA and CDR2 SQIVND come from the germline V gene (reference sequence). This CDR3 contains 14 residues. Trimming shortened V by 6 bases and J by 8 bases, and 19 bases separated the two germline ends. The DNA for the CDR3 is TGTGCCAGTAGGACACGGACAAGGTACCTAGAAGCTTTCTTT. Translation: CASRTRTRYLEAFF.

The genes are TRBV7-8 and TRBJ2-1; TRBD2 matches at 8 bases. The ends lost 5 bases at V and 6 bases at J; junction bases unmatched: 9. Looked up from germline, CDR1 is SGHVS and CDR2 is FQNEAQ. This CDR3 has 15 residues. CDR3 DNA sequence: TGTGCCAGCAGCCCACCGGCGGGAGGTAGCAATGAGCAGTTCTTC. Translation gives CASSPPAGGSNEQFF.

The chain recombines TRBV6-1 with TRBJ2-3, with 9 bases lining up with TRBD2. Germline V gene data show CDR1 as MNHNS and CDR2 as SASEGT. The J segment lost 0 bases and the V segment lost 6 bases, leaving 4 bases of the junction unmatched. This CDR3 has 15 residues. DNA of the CDR3: TGTGCCAGCAGGCCGGGACTAGCTAGCACAGATACGCAGTATTTT. The encoded protein is CASRPGLASTDTQYF.

The rearrangement joins TRBV30 to TRBJ1-2; D remains ambiguous. V was pared by 4 bases and J by 0 bases, with 9 bases between. The CDR3 spans 13 residues. In germline, CDR1 is GTSNPN, CDR2 SVGIG (reference sequence). This chain's CDR3 is CAWNKVANYGYTF. CDR3 sequence (DNA): TGTGCCTGGAATAAAGTAGCTAACTATGGCTACACCTTC.

This clone occurred once. J is TRBJ2-1 and V is TRBV7-9; TRBD2 is a possible D gene (7 bases). V lost 4 bases and J 9 bases, leaving 19 bases between the germline ends. This CDR3 has 15 residues. CDR1 and CDR2 (germline): SEHNR, FQNEAQ (reference sequence). CDR3 in amino acids: CASSYRGGAVVEQFF. CDR3 nucleotide sequence: TGTGCCAGCAGCTACCGTGGGGGGGCGGTCGTTGAGCAGTTCTTC. Together with reference TRBV7-9 and TRBJ2-1, the CDR3 gives the full variable domain: DTGVSQNPRHKITKRGQNVTFRCDPISEHNRLYWYRQTLGQGPEFLTYFQNEAQLEKSRLLSDRFSAERPKGSFSTLEIQRTEQGDSAMYLCASSYRGGAVVEQFFGPGTRLTVL.

This chain joins TRBV28 and TRBJ1-2, with 9 bases fitting TRBD1. Germline V lookup: CDR1 MDHEN, CDR2 SYDVKM. J was trimmed by 4 bases and V by 5 bases; bases with no gene match: 14. This CDR3 comprises 17 residues. The CDR3 loop reads CASSPYGQGTGLYGYTF. CDR3 nucleotide sequence: TGTGCCAGCAGTCCATATGGACAGGGGACGGGGCTCTATGGCTACACCTTC.

This clone was observed a handful of times. The CDR3 here is CASSSNAASNTGELFF. As DNA, the CDR3 is TGTGCCAGCAGTTCCAACGCGGCTTCGAACACCGGGGAGCTGTTTTTT. The chain employs TRBV28 and TRBJ2-2; D ambiguous. The V end lost 4 bases, the J end lost 0 bases, and 12 bases lay between the germline ends. The V gene's germline CDR1 is MDHEN and CDR2 SYDVKM. CDR3 length equals 16 residues.

J is TRBJ2-5 and V is TRBV7-2; a weak D match, TRBD2 (6 bases). V shed 5 bases and J shed 4 bases, with 8 bases lying between them. The CDR3 extends over 12 amino acids. CDR1 and CDR2 from the germline V gene are SGHTA and FQGNSA. For the CDR3, the DNA is TGTGCCAGCAGCCCGGGGGTAGAGACCCAGTACTTC. It translates to CASSPGVETQYF. Combining the CDR3 with reference TRBV7-2 and TRBJ2-5 gives the whole variable domain GAGVSQSPSNKVTEKGKDVELRCDPISGHTALYWYRQSLGQGLEFLIYFQGNSAPDKSGLPSDRFSAERTGGSVSTLTIQRTQQEDSAVYLCASSPGVETQYFGPGTRLLVL.

The J gene is TRBJ2-7, the V gene TRBV7-4; unclear D gene. Germline V CDR1 and CDR2: SGHVT, SQSDAQ. V lost 2 bases and J 6 bases, leaving 8 bases between the germline ends. The CDR3 runs to 12 residues. CDR3 bases: TGTGCCAGCAGCTTAAAGGCTAGCGAGCAGTACTTC. Translated: CASSLKASEQYF.

This clone was seen a few times. The rearrangement joins TRBV2 to TRBJ1-1; D remains unclear. Trimming pared 10 bases from V and 0 bases from J, leaving 6 bases between. The germline CDR1 and CDR2 sequences are SNHLY and FYNNEI. The CDR3 loop spans 11 amino acids. In nucleotides, the CDR3 is TGTGCCACCCCTCTGAACACTGAAGCTTTCTTT. It translates to CATPLNTEAFF.

The chain is built from TRBV15 and TRBJ2-7; TRBD1 matches at 7 bases. There are 16 residues in the CDR3. V was clipped by 2 bases and J by 1 base; unmatched bases: 8. Germline CDR1 and CDR2: LNHNV and YYDKDF (reference sequence). The CDR3 DNA is TGTGCCACCAGCAGAATTAGACAGGGAGCTTCCTACGAGCAGTACTTC. It is translated as CATSRIRQGASYEQYF.

V usage is TRBV27 and J usage is TRBJ2-5; D may be TRBD2 (7 bases). This CDR3 has 12 amino acids. The V gene lost 3 bases and the J gene lost 11 bases, with 13 bases spanning the gap. Germline assignment: CDR1 MNHEY and CDR2 SMNVEV (reference sequence). The CDR3 DNA reads as TGTGCCAGCAGTTTTTGGGGGCGGGAGCAGTACTTC. Translation: CASSFWGREQYF.

This clone was found a few times. This rearrangement joins TRBV5-1 to TRBJ2-5; 9 bases are a match to TRBD1. The J call may be in error: the DNA end matches TRBJ2-7 better. Looked up from germline, CDR1 is SGHRS and CDR2 is YFSETQ. CDR3 size: 18 residues. This chain's CDR3 is CASSLSLSDRGTYYEQYF. CDR3 sequence (DNA): TGCGCCAGCAGCTTGTCCCTATCGGACAGGGGAACCTACTACGAGCAGTACTTC.

The CDR3 DNA reads TGTGCCAGCAGCGTAATTCCCACCCCGGCAGATACGCAGTATTTT. Translated, it gives CASSVIPTPADTQYF. This rearrangement joins TRBV9 to TRBJ2-3; no clear D gene. The CDR3 contains 15 residues. V dropped 1 base and J dropped 4 bases, with 13 bases sitting between them. The germline gives CDR1 SGDLS, CDR2 YYNGEE.